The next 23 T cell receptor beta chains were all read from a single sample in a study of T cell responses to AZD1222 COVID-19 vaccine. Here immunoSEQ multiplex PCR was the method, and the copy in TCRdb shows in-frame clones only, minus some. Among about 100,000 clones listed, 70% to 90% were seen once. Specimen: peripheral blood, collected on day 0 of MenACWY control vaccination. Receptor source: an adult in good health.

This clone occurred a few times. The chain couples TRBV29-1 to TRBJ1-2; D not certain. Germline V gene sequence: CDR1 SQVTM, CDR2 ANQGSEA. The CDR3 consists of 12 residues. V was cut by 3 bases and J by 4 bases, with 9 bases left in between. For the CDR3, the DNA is TGCAGCGTTGAGCGAGGTCCCTATGGCTACACCTTC. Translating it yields CSVERGPYGYTF. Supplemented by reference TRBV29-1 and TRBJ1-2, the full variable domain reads SAVISQKPSRDICQRGTSLTIQCQVDSQVTMMFWYRQQPGQSLTLIATANQGSEATYESGFVIDKFPISRPNLTFSTLTVSNMSPEDSSIYLCSVERGPYGYTFGSGTRLTVV.

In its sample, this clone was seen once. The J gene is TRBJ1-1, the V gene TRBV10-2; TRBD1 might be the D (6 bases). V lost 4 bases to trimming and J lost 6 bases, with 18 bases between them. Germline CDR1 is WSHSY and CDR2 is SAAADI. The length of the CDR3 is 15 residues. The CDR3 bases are TGCGCCAGCAGTGGGACAGATGTGGGGGCGGCTGAAGCTTTCTTT. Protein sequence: CASSGTDVGAAEAFF.

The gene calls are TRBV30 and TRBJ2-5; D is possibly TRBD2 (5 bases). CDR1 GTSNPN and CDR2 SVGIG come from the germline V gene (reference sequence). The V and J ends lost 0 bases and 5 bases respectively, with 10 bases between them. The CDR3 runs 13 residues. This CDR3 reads CAWSVGGSETQYF. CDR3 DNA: TGTGCCTGGAGTGTAGGAGGCTCCGAGACCCAGTACTTC. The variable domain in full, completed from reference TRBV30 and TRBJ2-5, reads SQTIHQWPATLVQPVGSPLSLECTVEGTSNPNLYWYRQAAGRGLQLLFYSVGIGQISSEVPQNLSASRPQDRQFILSSKKLLLSDSGFYLCAWSVGGSETQYFGPGTRLLVL.

The CDR3 reads CASSLYRTNEQFF. DNA of the CDR3: TGTGCCAGCAGTTTATACAGGACCAATGAGCAGTTCTTC. The chain combines TRBV27 with TRBJ2-1, with D possibly matching TRBD1 (5 bases). The germline CDR1 and CDR2 sequences are MNHEY and SMNVEV (reference sequence). CDR3 length: 13 residues. V shed 1 base and J shed 6 bases, with 7 bases lying between them.

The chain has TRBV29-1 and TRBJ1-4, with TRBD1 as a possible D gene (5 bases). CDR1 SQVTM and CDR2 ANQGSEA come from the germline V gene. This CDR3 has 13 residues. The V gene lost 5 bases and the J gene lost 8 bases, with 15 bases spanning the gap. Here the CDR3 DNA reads TGCAGCGTTACAGGAGGAGGTGAAGAAAAACTGTTTTTT. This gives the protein CSVTGGGEEKLFF.

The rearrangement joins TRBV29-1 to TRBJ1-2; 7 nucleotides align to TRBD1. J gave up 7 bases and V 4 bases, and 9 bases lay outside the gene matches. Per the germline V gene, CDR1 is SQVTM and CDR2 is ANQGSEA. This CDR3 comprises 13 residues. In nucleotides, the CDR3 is TGCAGCGTTGCGGTAGGGGGCAATAGTGGCTACACCTTC. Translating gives CSVAVGGNSGYTF.

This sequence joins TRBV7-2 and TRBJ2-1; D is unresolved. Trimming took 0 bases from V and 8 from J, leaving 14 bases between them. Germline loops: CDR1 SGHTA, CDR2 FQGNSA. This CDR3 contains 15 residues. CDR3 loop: CASSLAGLVGDEQFF. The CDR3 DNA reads TGTGCCAGCAGCTTAGCTGGCCTAGTTGGCGATGAGCAGTTCTTC.

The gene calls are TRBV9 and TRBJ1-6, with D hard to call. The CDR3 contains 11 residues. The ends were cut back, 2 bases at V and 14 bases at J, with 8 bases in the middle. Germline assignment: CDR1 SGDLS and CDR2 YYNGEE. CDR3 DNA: TGTGCCAGCAGCGTCAGTGAGACCCTCCACTTT. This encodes CASSVSETLHF.

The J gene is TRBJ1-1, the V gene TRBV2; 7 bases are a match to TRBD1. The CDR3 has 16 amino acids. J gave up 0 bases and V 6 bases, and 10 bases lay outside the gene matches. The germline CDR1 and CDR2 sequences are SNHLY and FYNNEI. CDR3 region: CASSEPGQNMNTEAFF. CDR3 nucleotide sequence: TGTGCCAGCAGCGAGCCGGGACAGAACATGAACACTGAAGCTTTCTTT.

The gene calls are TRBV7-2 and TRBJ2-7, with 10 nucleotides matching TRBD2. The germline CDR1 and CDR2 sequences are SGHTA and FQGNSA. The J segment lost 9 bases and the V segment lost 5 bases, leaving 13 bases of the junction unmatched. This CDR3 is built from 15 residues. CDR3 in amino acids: CASSRGGLAGAVQYF. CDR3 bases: TGTGCCAGCAGCCGGGGGGGGCTAGCGGGAGCAGTGCAGTACTTC. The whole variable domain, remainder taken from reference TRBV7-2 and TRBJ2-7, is GAGVSQSPSNKVTEKGKDVELRCDPISGHTALYWYRQSLGQGLEFLIYFQGNSAPDKSGLPSDRFSAERTGGSVSTLTIQRTQQEDSAVYLCASSRGGLAGAVQYFGPGTRLTVT.

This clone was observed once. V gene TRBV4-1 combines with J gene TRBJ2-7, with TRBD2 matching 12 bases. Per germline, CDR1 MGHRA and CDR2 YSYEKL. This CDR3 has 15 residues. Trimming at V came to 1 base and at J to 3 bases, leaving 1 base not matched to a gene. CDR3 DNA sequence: TGCGCCAGCAGCCAAGGGACTAGCGGGGTCTACGAGCAGTACTTC. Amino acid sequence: CASSQGTSGVYEQYF.

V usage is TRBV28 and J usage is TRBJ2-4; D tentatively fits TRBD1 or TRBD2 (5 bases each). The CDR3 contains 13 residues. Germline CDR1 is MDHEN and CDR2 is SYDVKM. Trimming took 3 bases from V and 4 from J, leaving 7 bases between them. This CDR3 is CASSLGPKNIQYF. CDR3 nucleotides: TGTGCCAGCAGTTTGGGACCGAAAAACATTCAGTACTTC.

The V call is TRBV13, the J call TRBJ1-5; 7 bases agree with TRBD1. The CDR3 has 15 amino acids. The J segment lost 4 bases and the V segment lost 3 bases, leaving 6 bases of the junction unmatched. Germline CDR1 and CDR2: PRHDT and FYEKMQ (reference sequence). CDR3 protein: CASSFGTDINQPQHF. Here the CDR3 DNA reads TGTGCCAGCAGCTTTGGGACAGACATAAATCAGCCCCAGCATTTT.

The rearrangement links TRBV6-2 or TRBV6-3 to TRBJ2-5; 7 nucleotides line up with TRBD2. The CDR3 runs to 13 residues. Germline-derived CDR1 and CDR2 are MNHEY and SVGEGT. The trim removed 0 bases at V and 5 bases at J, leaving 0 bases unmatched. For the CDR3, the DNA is TGTGCCAGCAGTTACTCGCGGGAGGAGACCCAGTACTTC. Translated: CASSYSREETQYF.

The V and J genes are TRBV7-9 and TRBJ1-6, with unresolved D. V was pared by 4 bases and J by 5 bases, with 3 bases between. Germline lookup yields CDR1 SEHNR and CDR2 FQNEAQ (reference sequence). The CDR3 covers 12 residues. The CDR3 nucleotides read TGTGCCAGCAGCTACGATAATTCACCCCTCCACTTT. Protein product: CASSYDNSPLHF.

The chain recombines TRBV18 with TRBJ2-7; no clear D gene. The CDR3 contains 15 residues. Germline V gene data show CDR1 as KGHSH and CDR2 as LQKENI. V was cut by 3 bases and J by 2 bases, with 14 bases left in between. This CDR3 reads CASSPNPDDPYEQYF. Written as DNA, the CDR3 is TGTGCCAGCTCACCCAACCCCGACGATCCCTACGAGCAGTACTTC.

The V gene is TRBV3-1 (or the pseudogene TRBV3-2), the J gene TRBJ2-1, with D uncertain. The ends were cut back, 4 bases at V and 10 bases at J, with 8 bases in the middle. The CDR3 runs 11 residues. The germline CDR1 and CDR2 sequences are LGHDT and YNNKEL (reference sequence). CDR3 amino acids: CASSLDSEQFF. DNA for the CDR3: TGTGCCAGCAGCCTCGATTCGGAGCAGTTCTTC.

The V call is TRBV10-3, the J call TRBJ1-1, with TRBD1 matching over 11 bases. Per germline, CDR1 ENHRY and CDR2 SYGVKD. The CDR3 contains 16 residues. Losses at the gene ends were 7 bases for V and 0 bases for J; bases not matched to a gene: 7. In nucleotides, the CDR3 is TGTGCCATCAAAAGGACAGGGGGCCCCATGAACACTGAAGCTTTCTTT. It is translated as CAIKRTGGPMNTEAFF.

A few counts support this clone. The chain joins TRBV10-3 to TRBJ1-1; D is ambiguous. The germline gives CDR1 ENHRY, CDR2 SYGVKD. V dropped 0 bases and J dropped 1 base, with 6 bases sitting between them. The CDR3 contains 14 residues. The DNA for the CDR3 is TGTGCCATCAGTGAGTCGAGGGAGAACACTGAAGCTTTCTTT. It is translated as CAISESRENTEAFF.

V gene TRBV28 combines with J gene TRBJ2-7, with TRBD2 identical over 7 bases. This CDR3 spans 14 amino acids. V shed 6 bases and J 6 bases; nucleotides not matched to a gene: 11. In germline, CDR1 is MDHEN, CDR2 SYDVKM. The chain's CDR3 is CASRGGAGISEQYF. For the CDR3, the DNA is TGTGCCAGCAGGGGGGGAGCGGGAATATCCGAGCAGTACTTC.

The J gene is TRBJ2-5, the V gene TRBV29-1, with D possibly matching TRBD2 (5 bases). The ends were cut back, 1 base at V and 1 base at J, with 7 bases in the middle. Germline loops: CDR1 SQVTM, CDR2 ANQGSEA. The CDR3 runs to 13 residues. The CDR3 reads CSVEGRPQETQYF. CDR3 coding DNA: TGCAGCGTTGAAGGGAGGCCCCAAGAGACCCAGTACTTC.

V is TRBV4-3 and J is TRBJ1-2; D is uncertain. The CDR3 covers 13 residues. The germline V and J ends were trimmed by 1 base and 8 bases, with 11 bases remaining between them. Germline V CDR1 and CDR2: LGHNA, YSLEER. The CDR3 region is CASSQGSHKGYTF. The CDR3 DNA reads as TGCGCCAGCAGCCAAGGATCACATAAGGGCTACACCTTC.

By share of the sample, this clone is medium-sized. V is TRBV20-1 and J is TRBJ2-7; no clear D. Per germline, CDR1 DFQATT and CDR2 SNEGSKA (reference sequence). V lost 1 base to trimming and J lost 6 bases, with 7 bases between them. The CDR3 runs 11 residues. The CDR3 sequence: CSARGIIEQYF. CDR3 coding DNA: TGCAGTGCTAGAGGGATCATCGAGCAGTACTTC.